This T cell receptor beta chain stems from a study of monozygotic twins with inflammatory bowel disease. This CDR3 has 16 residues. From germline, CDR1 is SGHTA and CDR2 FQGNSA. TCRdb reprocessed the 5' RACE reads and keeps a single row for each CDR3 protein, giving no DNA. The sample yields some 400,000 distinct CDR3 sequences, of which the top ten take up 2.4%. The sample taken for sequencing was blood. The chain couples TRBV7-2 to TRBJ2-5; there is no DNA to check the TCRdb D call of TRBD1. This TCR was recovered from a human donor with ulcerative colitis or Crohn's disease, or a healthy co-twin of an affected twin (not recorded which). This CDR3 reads CASSFQGQGAFGTQYF.